One sample yielded the 16 T cell receptor beta chains listed below, sequenced in a study of blood T cell repertoires in COVID-19. Profiling relied on immunoSEQ multiplex PCR, and the TCRdb table lists in-frame clones only, not all of them. The sample has around 250,000 clones, 86% seen once. Sequencing was done on a sample of peripheral blood. These receptors all stem from a man older than 75 with acute or convalescent COVID-19.

This clone turned up a few times. V gene TRBV5-6 combines with J gene TRBJ1-1; 9 bases agree with TRBD1. Germline CDR1 reads SGHDT; CDR2 reads YYEEEE. This CDR3 comprises 13 residues. V shed 4 bases and J 6 bases; nucleotides not matched to a gene: 4. This CDR3 is CASSRTGVPEAFF. The CDR3 nucleotides read TGTGCCAGCAGCAGGACAGGGGTCCCTGAAGCTTTCTTT.

The chain is built from TRBV7-8 and TRBJ1-2, with D maybe TRBD1 (6 bases). Trimming removed 8 bases from V and 1 base from J, with 23 bases in between. This CDR3 is 17 amino acids long. Per the germline V gene, CDR1 is SGHVS and CDR2 is FQNEAQ. CDR3 DNA sequence: TGTGCCAGCGTTATCGGGGGGCGGCCTTGGGGTAACTATGGCTACACCTTC. As protein: CASVIGGRPWGNYGYTF.

The chain uses TRBV7-6 and TRBJ1-1; D gene uncertain. The CDR3 has 13 residues. Trimming cost V 4 bases and J 2 bases, with 8 bases left between them. CDR1 is SGHVS, CDR2 FNYEAQ, per germline. CDR3 DNA: TGTGCCAGCAGCTCCAACACCAACACTGAAGCTTTCTTT. This translates into CASSSNTNTEAFF.

The rearrangement links TRBV19 to TRBJ1-5; possible D gene TRBD1, 5 bases. Trimming took off 6 bases at V and 3 bases at J, with 9 bases between the two ends. Germline V gene sequence: CDR1 LNHDA, CDR2 SQIVND (reference sequence). CDR3 length equals 13 residues. This CDR3 reads CASSDSDNQPQHF. Written as DNA, the CDR3 is TGTGCCAGTAGCGACAGTGACAATCAGCCCCAGCATTTT.

This sequence joins TRBV18 and TRBJ2-3; D perhaps matches TRBD1 (7 bases). CDR1 is KGHSH, CDR2 LQKENI, per germline. V lost 4 bases to trimming and J lost 1 base, with 12 bases between them. The CDR3 runs to 15 residues. In DNA, the CDR3 is TGTGCCAGCTCACTAGGGGGGACAGGCACAGATACGCAGTATTTT. Amino acids: CASSLGGTGTDTQYF. Using reference TRBV18 and TRBJ2-3 for the parts outside the CDR3, the full variable domain is NAGVMQNPRHLVRRRGQEARLRCSPMKGHSHVYWYRQLPEEGLKFMVYLQKENIIDESGMPKERFSAEFPKEGPSILRIQQVVRGDSAAYFCASSLGGTGTDTQYFGPGTRLTVL.

J is TRBJ2-7 and V is TRBV9; 14 bases line up with TRBD2. The V gene end was trimmed by 2 bases and the J gene end by 3 bases; junction bases not matched to a gene: 4. The CDR3 runs 16 residues. Per the germline V gene, CDR1 is SGDLS and CDR2 is YYNGEE. For the CDR3, the DNA is TGTGCCAGCAGCGTTGGGACTAGCGGGAGTTTCTACGAGCAGTACTTC. This encodes CASSVGTSGSFYEQYF.

This rearrangement joins TRBV24-1 to TRBJ2-7; 9 nucleotides align to TRBD2. CDR3 length: 14 amino acids. CDR1 is KGHDR, CDR2 SFDVKD, per germline. V was clipped by 1 base and J by 5 bases; unmatched bases: 2. The DNA of the CDR3 is TGTGCCACCAGTGATTTTGCGGGAGGGCACGAGCAGTACTTC. It codes for CATSDFAGGHEQYF.

The chain is built from TRBV19 and TRBJ2-1; the D is unclear. The CDR3 is 15 residues long. Germline values: CDR1 LNHDA, CDR2 SQIVND (reference sequence). V shed 1 base and J shed 4 bases, with 11 bases lying between them. This CDR3 reads CASSIAGYLYNEQFF. CDR3 nucleotide sequence: TGTGCCAGTAGTATAGCCGGGTATCTTTACAATGAGCAGTTCTTC.

The chain uses TRBV28 and TRBJ1-2; 7 nucleotides align to TRBD1. This CDR3 spans 14 amino acids. Trimming at V came to 7 bases and at J to 3 bases, leaving 8 bases not matched to a gene. The germline CDR1 and CDR2 sequences are MDHEN and SYDVKM. DNA for the CDR3: TGTGCCAGCAACCCAATCGACAGGGACTATGGCTACACCTTC. Amino acids: CASNPIDRDYGYTF.

This clone appeared a few times. The V gene is TRBV9, the J gene TRBJ1-1, with 8 bases identical to TRBD1. Germline V gene data show CDR1 as SGDLS and CDR2 as YYNGEE. The CDR3 has 13 residues. After removal of 0 bases from V and 8 bases from J, the junction contained 3 bases not matched to a gene. DNA of the CDR3: TGTGCCAGCAGCGTAGCACAGGGGGGCGAAGCTTTCTTT. Translation gives CASSVAQGGEAFF.

The V call is TRBV7-2, the J call TRBJ2-6, with 11 positions matching TRBD2. This CDR3 has 19 amino acids. The V segment lost 1 base and the J segment 0 bases; nucleotides outside the gene matches: 5. The germline CDR1 and CDR2 sequences are SGHTA and FQGNSA. The CDR3 sequence is CASSLGLAGSYSGANVLTF. DNA of the CDR3: TGTGCCAGCAGCTTAGGACTAGCGGGGTCTTACTCTGGGGCCAACGTCCTGACTTTC.

The J gene is TRBJ2-1, the V gene TRBV18; D is possibly TRBD2 (5 bases). This CDR3 is built from 13 residues. The germline V gene encodes CDR1 KGHSH and CDR2 LQKENI. The germline V and J ends were trimmed by 5 bases and 9 bases, with 14 bases remaining between them. CDR3 sequence: CASSGQARGEQFF. The CDR3 DNA is TGTGCCAGCTCAGGGCAGGCTCGGGGTGAGCAGTTCTTC.

The chain couples TRBV3-1 (or the pseudogene TRBV3-2) to TRBJ2-7; D unresolved. CDR1 and CDR2 from the germline V gene are LGHDT and YNNKEL (reference sequence). The length of the CDR3 is 13 residues. V shed 1 base and J shed 6 bases, with 10 bases lying between them. CDR3: CASSQVMAGEQYF. The CDR3 nucleotides are TGTGCCAGCAGCCAAGTCATGGCAGGCGAGCAGTACTTC.

The chain combines TRBV18 with TRBJ2-7; TRBD1 matches at 7 bases. The CDR3 is made up of 13 amino acids. The trim removed 6 bases at V and 7 bases at J, leaving 9 bases unmatched. CDR1 is KGHSH and CDR2 is LQKENI in the germline V gene. The CDR3 reads CASSPDREREQYF. The CDR3 region has the DNA TGTGCCAGCTCGCCTGACAGGGAGAGGGAGCAGTACTTC.

V gene TRBV7-9 combines with J gene TRBJ1-1; TRBD1 matches 7 bases. CDR3 size: 14 residues. V lost 5 bases and J lost 5; bases outside the gene matches: 8. Germline V lookup: CDR1 SEHNR, CDR2 FQNEAQ (reference sequence). The CDR3 region is CASSLGQLSTEAFF. DNA of the CDR3: TGTGCCAGCAGCCTGGGACAGCTTTCTACTGAAGCTTTCTTT.

The chain couples TRBV6-2 or TRBV6-3 to TRBJ2-5; 10 bases are shared with TRBD1. The V segment lost 6 bases and the J segment 5 bases; nucleotides outside the gene matches: 9. The germline V gene encodes CDR1 MNHEY and CDR2 SVGEGT. The CDR3 contains 15 residues. This CDR3 reads CASSQGTGVSETQYF. The CDR3 nucleotides are TGTGCCAGCAGCCAGGGGACAGGGGTCTCCGAGACCCAGTACTTC.